These 27 T cell receptor beta chains were sequenced from one sample in a study of blood T cell repertoires in COVID-19. The assay was immunoSEQ multiplex PCR, and TCRdb's table has in-frame clones only and misses some. The sample holds some 220,000 clones, 85% seen once. Sequenced material: peripheral blood. Receptors originate from a woman aged 65 to 85 with COVID-19, enrolled during active disease.

V gene TRBV5-1 combines with J gene TRBJ2-2; 12 bases map to TRBD2. The V segment lost 3 bases and the J segment 7 bases; nucleotides outside the gene matches: 7. CDR1 SGHRS and CDR2 YFSETQ come from the germline V gene. The CDR3 is 16 residues long. The CDR3 loop reads CASSYPSGGADGELFF. The CDR3 DNA sequence: TGCGCCAGCAGCTACCCTAGCGGGGGGGCCGACGGGGAGCTGTTTTTT.

Only a few counts were recorded for this clone. The chain combines TRBV10-2 with TRBJ2-1, with D possibly being TRBD2 (7 bases). This CDR3 is built from 15 residues. Germline V gene lookup returns CDR1 WSHSY and CDR2 SAAADI. V was clipped by 8 bases and J by 2 bases, with 16 bases between them. In DNA, the CDR3 is TGCGCCAGCCGAGAGGACGGGGGGCCCTACAATGAGCAGTTCTTC. It is translated as CASREDGGPYNEQFF.

This chain uses TRBV10-1 with TRBJ1-4, with TRBD1 matching over 7 bases. Per the germline V gene, CDR1 is WNHNN and CDR2 is SYGVQD (reference sequence). V lost 7 bases, J lost 0 bases, and 14 bases stayed unmatched. The CDR3 covers 18 residues. The CDR3 DNA follows: TGCGCCAGCACGCGGAGGGGGACAGAAGTTGCAACTAATGAAAAACTGTTTTTT. This sequence encodes CASTRRGTEVATNEKLFF.

CDR3: CASSLTYGGKNGYTF. DNA of the CDR3: TGTGCCAGCAGCTTAACGTATGGGGGGAAGAATGGCTACACCTTC. The J gene is TRBJ1-2, the V gene TRBV7-3; D is possibly TRBD1 (5 bases). Germline values: CDR1 SGHTA, CDR2 FQGTGA. Trimming removed 0 bases at V and 6 bases at J, with 14 bases between. The CDR3 contains 15 residues.

The rearrangement uses TRBV4-3 and TRBJ1-2; TRBD1 is a possible D gene (5 bases). The V gene's germline CDR1 is LGHNA and CDR2 YSLEER. The V and J ends lost 1 base and 6 bases respectively, with 12 bases between them. The CDR3 spans 14 residues. CDR3 residues: CASSQGVEGDGYTF. The CDR3, as DNA: TGCGCCAGCAGCCAAGGGGTAGAAGGGGATGGCTACACCTTC.

V and J are TRBV9 and TRBJ2-1; 15 bases agree with TRBD2. Trimming took 0 bases from V and 6 from J; bases not matched to a gene: 7. This CDR3 is 18 amino acids long. CDR1 is SGDLS and CDR2 is YYNGEE in the germline V gene. The CDR3 loop is CASSVGGLAGGIRNEQFF. Here the CDR3 DNA reads TGTGCCAGCAGCGTAGGGGGACTAGCGGGAGGAATACGCAATGAGCAGTTCTTC. The complete variable domain, with remaining parts taken from reference TRBV9 and TRBJ2-1, reads DSGVTQTPKHLITATGQRVTLRCSPRSGDLSVYWYQQSLDQGLQFLIQYYNGEERAKGNILERFSAQQFPDLHSELNLSSLELGDSALYFCASSVGGLAGGIRNEQFFGPGTRLTVL.

This clone was seen a single time. The chain links TRBV10-3 to TRBJ1-3, with 8 bases aligning to TRBD1. Unmatched junction bases numbered 8, after V lost 6 bases and J lost 4 bases. In germline, CDR1 is ENHRY, CDR2 SYGVKD. The CDR3 runs 15 residues. DNA of the CDR3: TGTGCCATCAGCGGACAGGGAAACGCGGGAAACACCATATATTTT. As protein: CAISGQGNAGNTIYF.

This clone was picked up one time. V usage is TRBV19 and J usage is TRBJ2-5; 11 bases match TRBD1. Per germline, CDR1 LNHDA and CDR2 SQIVND (reference sequence). This CDR3 region has 14 residues. V shed 6 bases, J shed 5 bases, and the junction held 5 bases outside the gene matches. CDR3 sequence (DNA): TGTGCCAGTAGCGGGACAGGGGGTCGGGAGACCCAGTACTTC. As protein: CASSGTGGRETQYF.

V gene TRBV6-2 or TRBV6-3 combines with J gene TRBJ2-7; D gene unclear. Germline V gene lookup returns CDR1 MNHEY and CDR2 SVGEGT. CDR3 length equals 15 residues. The V gene lost 2 bases and the J gene lost 0 bases, with 11 bases spanning the gap. The CDR3 region is CASSYEHPPSYEQYF. For the CDR3, the DNA is TGTGCCAGCAGTTACGAACACCCCCCCTCCTACGAGCAGTACTTC.

This sequence joins TRBV5-6 and TRBJ1-1, with 7 bases identical to TRBD1. This CDR3 spans 13 amino acids. The germline V gene encodes CDR1 SGHDT and CDR2 YYEEEE. Trimming removed 4 bases from V and 12 bases from J; junction bases left unmatched: 12. This CDR3 is CASSGVGRGQTFF. The CDR3 DNA reads TGTGCCAGCAGCGGGGTCGGGAGGGGGCAAACTTTCTTT.

This clone has just a few counts. V usage is TRBV10-3 and J usage is TRBJ1-2; 7 nucleotides match TRBD1. V lost 6 bases to trimming and J lost 8 bases; unmatched junction nucleotides: 12. The CDR3 has 14 residues. Per the germline V gene, CDR1 is ENHRY and CDR2 is SYGVKD. For the CDR3, the DNA is TGTGCCATCAGAAAACGGGAGGGGGCCGGAGGCTACACCTTC. Encoded protein: CAIRKREGAGGYTF.

The J gene is TRBJ2-4, the V gene TRBV7-9; 8 bases line up with TRBD2. The CDR3 is 15 amino acids. V gave up 1 base and J gave up 3 bases; unmatched junction bases: 2. Germline V gene data show CDR1 as SEHNR and CDR2 as FQNEAQ (reference sequence). The CDR3 nucleotides are TGTGCCAGCAGCTTAGTCAGCGGGAGCAAAAACATTCAGTACTTC. Amino acids: CASSLVSGSKNIQYF.

This clone was detected once. The chain couples TRBV18 to TRBJ2-5; D possibly corresponds to TRBD2 (5 bases). This CDR3 contains 12 residues. Germline V gene data show CDR1 as KGHSH and CDR2 as LQKENI. V was cut by 6 bases and J by 5 bases, with 10 bases left in between. The CDR3 spells CASSDYGETQYF. The DNA for the CDR3 is TGTGCCAGCTCCGACTACGGGGAGACCCAGTACTTC.

The gene calls are TRBV7-9 and TRBJ2-3; D may be TRBD2 (5 bases). Per the germline V gene, CDR1 is SEHNR and CDR2 is FQNEAQ (reference sequence). The CDR3 is made up of 14 amino acids. V was clipped by 5 bases and J by 0 bases, with 9 bases between them. The CDR3 DNA reads as TGTGCCAGCAGCACTCGGGGTAGCACAGATACGCAGTATTTT. This sequence encodes CASSTRGSTDTQYF.

The chain has TRBV29-1 and TRBJ1-1; the D is unclear. The V end lost 6 bases, the J end lost 3 bases, and 11 bases lay between the germline ends. This CDR3 contains 12 residues. CDR1 and CDR2 (germline): SQVTM, ANQGSEA. CDR3 amino acids: CSVRLPDTEAFF. In DNA form, the CDR3 reads TGCAGCGTAAGACTCCCGGACACTGAAGCTTTCTTT.

CDR3 amino acids: CASSYAPRGTNYGYTF. CDR3 bases: TGTGCCAGCAGTTACGCCCCCAGGGGCACTAACTATGGCTACACCTTC. This chain joins TRBV6-5 and TRBJ1-2; D perhaps matches TRBD1 (6 bases). Trimming took 2 bases from V and 0 from J, leaving 13 bases between them. CDR3 size: 16 residues. CDR1 and CDR2 (germline): MNHEY, SVGAGI.

The chain employs TRBV12-5 and TRBJ2-1; 10 bases line up with TRBD2. V lost 5 bases to trimming and J lost 6 bases; unmatched junction nucleotides: 4. CDR3 length equals 14 residues. Germline V gene lookup returns CDR1 LGHNT and CDR2 FRNRAP. For the CDR3, the DNA is TGTGCTAGTGGTCCCAGCGGGAGGGGCAATGAGCAGTTCTTC. Protein sequence: CASGPSGRGNEQFF.

The V gene is TRBV10-2, the J gene TRBJ1-2; D remains unclear. Per the germline V gene, CDR1 is WSHSY and CDR2 is SAAADI. This CDR3 has 11 residues. The V end lost 3 bases, the J end lost 6 bases, and 5 bases lay between the germline ends. CDR3 sequence: CASSDRDGYTF. The CDR3 DNA reads TGCGCCAGCAGTGACCGCGATGGCTACACCTTC.

The rearrangement joins TRBV11-3 to TRBJ2-1; D possibly corresponds to TRBD2 (5 bases). Germline CDR1 is SGHNT and CDR2 is YENEEA. With 5 bases removed from V and 6 bases from J, the gap between germline ends came to 20 bases. This CDR3 region has 16 residues. CDR3 amino acids: CASSPTGNSGGNEQFF. DNA of the CDR3: TGTGCCAGCAGCCCAACCGGGAACTCGGGCGGCAATGAGCAGTTCTTC.

The rearrangement uses TRBV5-5 and TRBJ2-1; D perhaps matches TRBD1 (5 bases). CDR1 is SGHKS and CDR2 is YYEKEE in the germline V gene (reference sequence). V lost 0 bases, J lost 7 bases, and 17 bases lay in between. The CDR3 contains 16 residues. CDR3 region: CASSLGIDRSVNEQFF. In nucleotides, the CDR3 is TGTGCCAGCAGCTTGGGAATCGACAGATCTGTTAATGAGCAGTTCTTC.

The rearrangement joins TRBV9 to TRBJ2-7, with TRBD1 identical over 9 bases. The V gene's germline CDR1 is SGDLS and CDR2 YYNGEE. V shed 1 base and J 4 bases; nucleotides not matched to a gene: 9. The CDR3 contains 16 residues. The CDR3 reads CASSVSGQGSIYEQYF. The CDR3 DNA sequence: TGTGCCAGCAGCGTATCAGGACAGGGGTCTATTTACGAGCAGTACTTC.

V usage is TRBV10-3 and J usage is TRBJ1-1, with D possibly TRBD1 on 6 matching bases. Looked up from germline, CDR1 is ENHRY and CDR2 is SYGVKD. The CDR3 is made up of 14 amino acids. Trimming left V 3 bases short and J 4 bases short, with 12 bases between. The CDR3 DNA reads TGTGCCATCAGTGAAGAGCCAGGGGTCACTGAAGCTTTCTTT. Protein: CAISEEPGVTEAFF.

This clone was picked up a small number of times. The rearrangement links TRBV19 to TRBJ1-2; 7 bases match TRBD1. The CDR3 runs 15 residues. V lost 8 bases, J lost 2 bases, and 11 bases stayed unmatched. Germline CDR1 LNHDA, CDR2 SQIVND (reference sequence). The CDR3 nucleotides are TGTGCCAGTCGACGACCGGGACAGTCAAACTATGGCTACACCTTC. Translation gives CASRRPGQSNYGYTF.

The chain links TRBV18 to TRBJ1-5; 8 bases are shared with TRBD1. In germline, CDR1 is KGHSH, CDR2 LQKENI. Trimming cost V 6 bases and J 4 bases; bases outside gene matches: 5. This CDR3 is 14 amino acids long. The CDR3 DNA reads as TGTGCCAGCTCGGACGGGACAGGTAATCAGCCCCAGCATTTT. It specifies CASSDGTGNQPQHF.

The CDR3 region has the DNA TGTGCCAGCAGCCCTACTCGGGGGTTATACAATGAGCAGTTCTTC. This codes for CASSPTRGLYNEQFF. This chain uses TRBV5-4 with TRBJ2-1, with D perhaps TRBD2 (6 bases). CDR1 and CDR2 from the germline V gene are SGHNT and YYREEE (reference sequence). The CDR3 length is 15 residues. Trimming took 4 bases from V and 4 from J, leaving 15 bases between them.

The V gene is TRBV7-8, the J gene TRBJ2-1; D possibly corresponds to TRBD2 (6 bases). This CDR3 spans 14 amino acids. V dropped 4 bases and J dropped 7 bases, with 14 bases sitting between them. Germline CDR1 is SGHVS and CDR2 is FQNEAQ. CDR3 nucleotide sequence: TGTGCCAGCAGCTCACCGGGACTGGTGAATGAGCAGTTCTTC. Translation: CASSSPGLVNEQFF.

The chain joins TRBV28 to TRBJ2-7; 13 bases align to TRBD2. Germline CDR1 MDHEN, CDR2 SYDVKM. Trimming removed 7 bases from V and 3 bases from J; junction bases left unmatched: 9. There are 16 residues in the CDR3. This chain's CDR3 is CASTPPGLAGVYEQYF. The CDR3 DNA follows: TGTGCCAGCACCCCCCCTGGACTAGCGGGAGTCTACGAGCAGTACTTC.